This TCR beta chain was sequenced in a study of beta chain features in type 1 diabetes. Overall study findings and caveats: There was a moderate but significant shortening of TCRB CDR3s in all four CD4+ subsets of Type 1 diabetes patients.

The germline gives CDR1 SGHTA, CDR2 FQGNSA. This CDR3 is built from 15 residues. Trimming removed 3 bases at V and 8 bases at J, with 19 bases between. This clone was detected a few times. The antigen remains unidentified. Of the isolated RNA, all was reverse transcribed, and so the sequenced material was expressed TCRB transcripts. Regulatory, naive and central memory T cell samples averaged approximately 3.8 million reads. TCRdb keeps only in-frame clones here, not all; method: immunoSEQ multiplex PCR. In the table there are 300,000 or so clones, around 9.3% of which are singletons. The chain carries TRBV7-2 and TRBJ1-2; D unclear. Material: central memory CD4+ T cells from blood. The source is a man aged 25 to 40 with type 1 diabetes. In DNA, the CDR3 is TGTGCCAGCAGCTTCGGACTCATCGGGGAAGGCGGCTACACCTTC. Encoded protein: CASSFGLIGEGGYTF.